A single sample is the source of the 23 T cell receptor beta chains below, sequenced in a study of post-analysis software for immune sequencing data. Their antigens remain unidentified. Study-wide results and limits: Relative to controls, patients had about 5 TRBV segments at higher frequency, with TRBV5-6, TRBV5-1 and TRBV20-1 among these.

Unique molecular identifiers were built into the TCR beta cDNA libraries. TCRdb reprocessed the PCR reads via MiXCR and lists one record per CDR3 protein. The sample contains hundreds of thousands of distinct CDR3 sequences, around 27% of which appear only once. Sequencing was performed on blood. These receptors originate from a girl between 10 and 17 years old with multiple sclerosis.

The chain is built from TRBV6-1 and TRBJ1-1, with 11 bases lining up with TRBD1. The CDR3 length is 12 residues. CDR1 and CDR2 (germline): MNHNS, SASEGT. V was clipped by 5 bases and J by 10 bases; unmatched bases: 3. The CDR3 DNA is TGTGCCAGCAGTCTAGGACAGGGGGCAGCTTTCTTT. It translates to CASSLGQGAAFF.

This clonotype occurred a few times. The genes are TRBV18 and TRBJ2-3; 9 bases are a match to TRBD1. Germline lookup yields CDR1 KGHSH and CDR2 LQKENI. The CDR3 totals 16 residues. J lost 6 bases, V lost 1 base, and 8 bases had no gene match. The CDR3 DNA follows: TGTGCCAGCTCACCACTTGGTACCGGGACAGGGGATACGCAGTATTTT. This codes for CASSPLGTGTGDTQYF.

The rearrangement joins TRBV5-5 to TRBJ2-1, with D tentatively TRBD1 (6 bases). This CDR3 region has 12 residues. Germline lookup yields CDR1 SGHKS and CDR2 YYEKEE (reference sequence). Trimming stripped 4 bases from V and 8 bases from J, with 10 bases between. The CDR3 DNA follows: TGTGCCAGCAGCCTGGACAGTGATGAGCAGTTCTTC. The encoded protein is CASSLDSDEQFF.

As regards this clonotype: Germline and junction disagree at one end, which may indicate a read error. The CDR3 loop reads CASSLDRTSGYNGQFF. CDR3 coding DNA: TGTGCCAGCAGCTTAGATCGGACTAGCGGTTACAATGGGCAGTTCTTC. V gene TRBV11-2 combines with J gene TRBJ2-1; 10 bases fit TRBD2. The CDR3 has 16 residues. CDR1 is SGHAT and CDR2 is FQNNGV in the germline V gene.

This clonotype has only a few counts. This chain connects TRBV7-2 to TRBJ2-4; D is ambiguous. V lost 5 bases to trimming and J lost 3 bases, with 8 bases between them. In germline, CDR1 is SGHTA, CDR2 FQGNSA. The CDR3 consists of 13 residues. CDR3 amino acids: CASSPPYKNIQYF. CDR3 nucleotide sequence: TGTGCCAGCAGCCCCCCCTACAAAAACATTCAGTACTTC. Drawing the rest from reference TRBV7-2 and TRBJ2-4, the complete variable domain is GAGVSQSPSNKVTEKGKDVELRCDPISGHTALYWYRQSLGQGLEFLIYFQGNSAPDKSGLPSDRFSAERTGGSVSTLTIQRTQQEDSAVYLCASSPPYKNIQYFGAGTRLSVL.

This clonotype turned up a few times. The gene calls are TRBV9 and TRBJ2-1, with 13 bases fitting TRBD2. The CDR3 is 16 amino acids. V was pared by 6 bases and J by 7 bases, with 10 bases of the junction left unmatched. Germline V gene sequence: CDR1 SGDLS, CDR2 YYNGEE. DNA of the CDR3: TGTGCCAGCACCCGTTCGGGACTAGCGGGATCTAATGAGCAGTTCTTC. Translation gives CASTRSGLAGSNEQFF.

The chain recombines TRBV5-1 with TRBJ1-1; D gene ambiguous. V lost 3 bases to trimming and J lost 0 bases, with 12 bases between them. Germline CDR1 is SGHRS and CDR2 is YFSETQ. The CDR3 consists of 15 residues. The CDR3 reads CASSSTSGMNTEAFF. The CDR3 region has the DNA TGCGCCAGCAGCTCGACGTCGGGGATGAACACTGAAGCTTTCTTT.

The CDR3: CASSQHRGLAGSYEQYF. The DNA for the CDR3 is TGTGCCAGCAGCCAACACAGGGGACTAGCGGGATCCTACGAGCAGTACTTC. V is TRBV3-1 and J is TRBJ2-7, with TRBD2 matching 13 bases. The CDR3 is 17 residues long. V trimming: 2 bases; J trimming: 1 base; junction bases outside the gene matches: 5. Germline-derived CDR1 and CDR2 are LGHDT and YNNKEL (reference sequence).

This clonotype was detected only a few times. CDR3 amino acids: CASSYVRGANYGYTF. The CDR3 DNA reads TGTGCCAGCAGTTACGTCCGGGGAGCTAACTATGGCTACACCTTC. The chain joins TRBV6-2 or TRBV6-3 to TRBJ1-2; D gene unclear. From germline, CDR1 is MNHEY and CDR2 SVGEGT. The CDR3 totals 15 residues. V lost 2 bases to trimming and J lost 0 bases, with 10 bases between them.

About this clonotype itself: At one end, the junction sequence differs from germline, possibly due to a read error. The genes are TRBV7-8 and TRBJ2-6, with 9 bases lining up with TRBD1. CDR1 SGHVS and CDR2 FQNEAQ come from the germline V gene. CDR3 length: 17 residues. The CDR3 loop is CASSVWDRDSGANVPTF. CDR3 coding DNA: TGTGCCAGCAGCGTGTGGGACAGGGACTCTGGGGCCAACGTCCCGACTTTC.

This clonotype has only a few counts. The chain links TRBV4-3 to TRBJ2-3; 8 bases fit TRBD2. CDR3 length: 16 amino acids. Germline CDR1 reads LGHNA; CDR2 reads YSLEER. J gave up 6 bases and V 0 bases, and 8 bases lay outside the gene matches. The DNA for the CDR3 is TGCGCCAGCAGCCAAGACCCCAGCGGGAGTTTGGATACGCAGTATTTT. Translating it yields CASSQDPSGSLDTQYF.

In its sample, this clonotype was seen many times. The V gene is TRBV6-2 or TRBV6-3, the J gene TRBJ2-1; 8 bases are shared with TRBD2. The CDR3 is made up of 18 amino acids. The V and J ends lost 0 bases and 8 bases, in that order; junction bases with no gene match: 15. Germline CDR1 is MNHEY and CDR2 is SVGEGT. The CDR3 loop is CASSYSGQGTRSPHEQFF. Written as DNA, the CDR3 is TGTGCCAGCAGTTACTCGGGTCAGGGGACTAGGAGCCCCCATGAGCAGTTCTTC.

The chain is built from TRBV20-1 and TRBJ2-5, with TRBD2 matching 9 bases. J gave up 4 bases and V 6 bases, and 9 bases lay outside the gene matches. Germline V gives CDR1 DFQATT, CDR2 SNEGSKA (reference sequence). The CDR3 runs to 14 residues. CDR3 DNA: TGCAGTGCCCGAGTAGGCGGGAGGGGAGAGACCCAGTACTTC. It encodes CSARVGGRGETQYF.

This clonotype was detected only a few times. The chain has TRBV12-3 or TRBV12-4 and TRBJ1-2, with D maybe TRBD1 (6 bases). V lost 11 bases and J 6 bases, leaving 16 bases between the germline ends. The CDR3 runs to 12 residues. Written as DNA, the CDR3 is TGTGCCGGGCGGGGGGGCGCACATGGCTACACCTTC. Amino acid sequence: CAGRGGAHGYTF.

A few counts support this clonotype. The chain joins TRBV5-1 to TRBJ2-3; unclear D gene. This CDR3 region has 13 residues. V was pared by 7 bases and J by 2 bases, with 11 bases between. CDR1 SGHRS and CDR2 YFSETQ come from the germline V gene. CDR3 in amino acids: CASRYETTDTQYF. DNA for the CDR3: TGCGCCAGCCGCTACGAAACCACAGATACGCAGTATTTT.

This clonotype was picked up a small number of times. The J gene is TRBJ1-2, the V gene TRBV5-1; D perhaps matches TRBD1 (5 bases). Trimming pared 0 bases from V and 8 bases from J, leaving 17 bases between. Germline V CDR1 and CDR2: SGHRS, YFSETQ. The CDR3 totals 15 residues. The CDR3 DNA reads as TGCGCCAGCAGCTTGGAGTGGGGGAGGGTCTTCGGCTACACCTTC. Protein sequence: CASSLEWGRVFGYTF.

This clonotype was counted between two and nine times. The chain combines TRBV9 with TRBJ2-5; D ambiguous. CDR3 length equals 13 residues. V was pared by 2 bases and J by 4 bases, with 9 bases between. Germline V gene sequence: CDR1 SGDLS, CDR2 YYNGEE. The CDR3 loop is CASSVGHGETQYF. Written as DNA, the CDR3 is TGTGCCAGCAGCGTCGGCCACGGAGAGACCCAGTACTTC.

The rearrangement uses TRBV28 and TRBJ2-1; TRBD2 matches at 8 bases. CDR3 length: 16 amino acids. V was pared by 6 bases and J by 15 bases, with 22 bases of the junction left unmatched. The germline V gene encodes CDR1 MDHEN and CDR2 SYDVKM. CDR3 sequence: CASRPLAGGASAARFF. CDR3 sequence (DNA): TGTGCCAGCAGGCCGCTAGCGGGCGGAGCCTCCGCTGCCCGGTTCTTC.

This clonotype was counted between two and nine times. A single base separates this from a much larger clone, so it may be a read error. V is TRBV4-3 and J is TRBJ2-5, with 7 bases identical to TRBD2. The end of the DNA fits TRBJ2-7 better, so the J call may be wrong. The CDR3 is made up of 15 amino acids. CDR1 is LGHNA and CDR2 is YSLEER in the germline V gene. This chain's CDR3 is CASSPQEGGSNEQYF. CDR3 in DNA: TGCGCCAGCAGCCCCCAAGAGGGAGGGAGCAACGAGCAGTACTTC.

There are a few counts of this clonotype. The chain has TRBV20-1 and TRBJ1-1, with D hard to call. Trimming took off 1 base at V and 5 bases at J, with 8 bases between the two ends. This CDR3 spans 12 amino acids. The germline CDR1 and CDR2 sequences are DFQATT and SNEGSKA (reference sequence). The CDR3 is CSARAGGTEAFF. CDR3 in DNA: TGCAGTGCTAGAGCCGGAGGGACTGAAGCTTTCTTT.

This clonotype occurred many times. The V call is TRBV29-1, the J call TRBJ2-1; maybe TRBD2 (7 bases). Trimming cost V 5 bases and J 8 bases, with 10 bases left between them. CDR1 is SQVTM and CDR2 is ANQGSEA in the germline V gene. This CDR3 has 11 residues. The CDR3 loop is CSVRGGDEQFF. The CDR3 DNA sequence: TGCAGCGTTAGAGGGGGGGATGAGCAGTTCTTC.

A word on this clonotype: A read error may account for a junction end that differs from germline. This chain links TRBV5-1 with TRBJ1-2, with no clear D. The length of the CDR3 is 13 residues. Germline lookup yields CDR1 SGHRS and CDR2 YFSETQ. The CDR3 reads CASSFDPRYRYTF. The CDR3 DNA reads as TGCGCCAGCAGCTTTGACCCGCGCTATCGCTACACCTTC. Full variable domain (missing parts from reference TRBV5-1 and TRBJ1-2): KAGVTQTPRYLIKTRGQQVTLSCSPISGHRSVSWYQQTPGQGLQFLFEYFSETQRNKGNFPGRFSGRQFSNSRSEMNVSTLELGDSALYLCASSFDPRYRYTFGSGTRLTVV.

This clonotype was detected a few times. The J gene is TRBJ2-1, the V gene TRBV15; D is perhaps TRBD1 or TRBD2 (6 bases each). The CDR3 sequence is 15 residues long. The V end was cut by 3 bases, the J end by 5 bases, with 14 bases between. The germline V gene has CDR1 LNHNV and CDR2 YYDKDF (reference sequence). The CDR3 bases are TGTGCCACCAGCAGGGTCGGGGGCTTTAACAATGAGCAGTTCTTC. It translates to CATSRVGGFNNEQFF.